This T cell receptor (beta chain) appears in the sequencing data of a study of blood T cell repertoires in COVID-19. Study-wide background: Both acute and convalescent COVID-19 samples were obtained from the United States, Italy and Spain. T cells, B-cell-depleted T cells, or PBMCs supplied cDNA or gDNA.

The CDR3 sequence is 14 residues long. J lost 5 bases, V lost 7 bases, and 8 bases had no gene match. Germline loops: CDR1 MNHEY, CDR2 SVGAGI. The assay was immunoSEQ multiplex PCR, and TCRdb's table has in-frame clones only and misses some. Among around 130,000 clones listed, 88% were seen once. Seattle patients were enrolled while actively infected and followed longitudinally. What was sequenced was peripheral blood. V is TRBV6-5 and J is TRBJ2-5; 9 positions agree with TRBD2. This sequence was found in a human donor with COVID-19, enrolled during active disease. The donor label of this sample is uncertain. The CDR3 region is CASTGVAGEETQYF. CDR3 bases: TGTGCCAGCACGGGAGTAGCGGGGGAGGAGACCCAGTACTTC.